Each of the 5 T cell receptor beta chains below was sequenced from the same sample in a study of T cell changes during pregnancy in multiple sclerosis. TCRdb's table, derived via immunoSEQ multiplex PCR, lists solely in-frame clones and lacks some. The sample carries tens of thousands of clones, roughly nine tenths recorded once. The sample here was CD8+ T cells from peripheral blood mononuclear cells, taken in the first trimester of pregnancy. All receptors derive from a female donor with multiple sclerosis, enrolled in a pregnancy study.

J is TRBJ2-7 and V is TRBV5-1; 7 positions match TRBD1. The ends lost 0 bases at V and 3 bases at J; junction bases unmatched: 9. Germline V gives CDR1 SGHRS, CDR2 YFSETQ. The CDR3 covers 16 residues. In nucleotides, the CDR3 is TGCGCCAGCAGCTTGGCCGCGACAGGGCTTTTCTACGAGCAGTACTTC. Translation gives CASSLAATGLFYEQYF.

In its sample, this clone was seen once. In DNA, the CDR3 is TGTGCCAGCAGCTACGGGGTCGTATCCTACAATGAGCAGTTCTTC. It encodes CASSYGVVSYNEQFF. J is TRBJ2-1 and V is TRBV7-9; D is possibly TRBD2 (5 bases). CDR1 and CDR2 (germline): SEHNR, FQNEAQ (reference sequence). V dropped 4 bases and J dropped 1 base, with 11 bases sitting between them. This CDR3 has 15 residues.

The table lists this clone with a few counts. This chain links TRBV28 with TRBJ1-1, with D possibly being TRBD1 (5 bases). In germline, CDR1 is MDHEN, CDR2 SYDVKM. V dropped 4 bases and J dropped 2 bases, with 17 bases sitting between them. The CDR3 has 16 amino acids. As DNA, the CDR3 is TGTGCCAGCAGTTCCATATACAGGTTATTCAACACTGAAGCTTTCTTT. It codes for CASSSIYRLFNTEAFF.

V gene TRBV5-1 combines with J gene TRBJ2-1, with D perhaps TRBD1 (6 bases). V lost 0 bases to trimming and J lost 12 bases, with 19 bases between them. This CDR3 is 15 amino acids long. The germline gives CDR1 SGHRS, CDR2 YFSETQ. DNA of the CDR3: TGCGCCAGCAGCTTGGTTACAGGGCCCACCGGGTTGCAGTTCTTC. This codes for CASSLVTGPTGLQFF. The variable domain in full, with the rest retrieved from reference TRBV5-1 and TRBJ2-1, is KAGVTQTPRYLIKTRGQQVTLSCSPISGHRSVSWYQQTPGQGLQFLFEYFSETQRNKGNFPGRFSGRQFSNSRSEMNVSTLELGDSALYLCASSLVTGPTGLQFFGPGTRLTVL.

The rearrangement uses TRBV6-5 and TRBJ1-5, with a tentative D call TRBD1 (6 bases). CDR1 is MNHEY and CDR2 is SVGAGI in the germline V gene. The ends were cut back, 5 bases at V and 6 bases at J, with 17 bases in the middle. The length of the CDR3 is 15 residues. The CDR3 region is CASSPQGERVQPQHF. As DNA, the CDR3 is TGTGCCAGCAGTCCACAGGGAGAGAGGGTTCAGCCCCAGCATTTT.